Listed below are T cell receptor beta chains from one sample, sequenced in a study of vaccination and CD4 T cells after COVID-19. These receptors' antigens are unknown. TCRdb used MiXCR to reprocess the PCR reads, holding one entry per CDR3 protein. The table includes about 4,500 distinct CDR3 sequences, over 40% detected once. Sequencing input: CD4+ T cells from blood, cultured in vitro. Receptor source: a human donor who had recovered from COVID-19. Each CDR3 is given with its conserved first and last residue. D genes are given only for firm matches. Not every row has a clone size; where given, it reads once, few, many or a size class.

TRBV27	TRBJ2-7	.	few	CASSFGSAGPYEQYF	TGTGCCAGCAGTTTTGGGTCGGCGGGCCCCTACGAGCAGTACTTC
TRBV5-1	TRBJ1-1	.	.	CASSLWGPNTEAFF	TGCGCCAGCAGTCTTTGGGGCCCGAACACTGAAGCTTTCTTT
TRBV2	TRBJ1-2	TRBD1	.	CASSQGESGGYTF	TGTGCCAGCAGTCAGGGGGAGTCGGGTGGCTACACCTTC
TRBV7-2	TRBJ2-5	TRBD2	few	CASSLNTGGETQYF	TGTGCCAGCAGTCTGAACACCGGGGGGGAGACCCAGTACTTC
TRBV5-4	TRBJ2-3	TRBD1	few	CASSRDRDGTQYF	TGTGCCAGCAGCCGGGACAGGGACGGTACGCAGTATTTT
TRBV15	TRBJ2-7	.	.	CATSRGQGGLRQYF	TGTGCCACCAGCAGAGGACAGGGAGGGCTACGGCAGTACTTC
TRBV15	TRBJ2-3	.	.	CATSEDSFFTDTQYF	TGTGCCACCAGCGAGGACAGCTTCTTCACAGATACGCAGTATTTT
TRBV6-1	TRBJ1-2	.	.	CASSPTLTPRGNYGYTF	TGTGCCAGCAGCCCCACTCTCACACCACGCGGGAATTATGGCTACACCTTC
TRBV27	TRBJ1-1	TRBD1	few	CASTKTGLGGTEAFF	TGTGCCAGCACCAAGACAGGGCTCGGGGGCACTGAAGCTTTCTTT
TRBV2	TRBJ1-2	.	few	CASSTTGWDGYTF	TGTGCCAGCAGTACCACAGGGTGGGATGGCTACACCTTC
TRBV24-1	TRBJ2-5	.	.	CATSPRAPYQETQYF	TGTGCCACCTCGCCGAGGGCACCGTACCAAGAGACCCAGTACTTC
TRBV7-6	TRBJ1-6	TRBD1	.	CASSPGQGNSPLHF	TGTGCCAGCAGTCCTGGACAGGGGAATTCACCCCTCCACTTT
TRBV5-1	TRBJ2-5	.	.	CASSLGWRETQYF	TGCGCCAGCAGCTTGGGGTGGAGGGAGACCCAGTACTTC
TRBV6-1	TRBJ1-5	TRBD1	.	CASTPDRGNQPQHF	TGTGCCAGCACCCCTGACAGGGGGAATCAGCCCCAGCATTTT
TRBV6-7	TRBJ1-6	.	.	CASSYSSECSPLHF	TGTGCCAGCAGTTACTCGAGTGAGTGTTCACCCCTCCACTTT
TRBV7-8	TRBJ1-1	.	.	CASSLAGASGTEAFF	TGTGCCAGCAGCTTGGCGGGGGCTTCGGGCACTGAAGCTTTCTTT
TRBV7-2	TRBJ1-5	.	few	CASSLGRNGQPQHF	TGTGCCAGCAGCTTAGGAAGGAACGGTCAGCCCCAGCATTTT
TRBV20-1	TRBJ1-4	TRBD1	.	CSASGGQGNEKLFF	TGCAGTGCTAGTGGCGGACAGGGTAATGAAAAACTGTTTTTT
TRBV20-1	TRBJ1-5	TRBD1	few	CSARDGTGGHQPQHF	TGCAGTGCTAGAGACGGGACAGGTGGGCATCAGCCCCAGCATTTT